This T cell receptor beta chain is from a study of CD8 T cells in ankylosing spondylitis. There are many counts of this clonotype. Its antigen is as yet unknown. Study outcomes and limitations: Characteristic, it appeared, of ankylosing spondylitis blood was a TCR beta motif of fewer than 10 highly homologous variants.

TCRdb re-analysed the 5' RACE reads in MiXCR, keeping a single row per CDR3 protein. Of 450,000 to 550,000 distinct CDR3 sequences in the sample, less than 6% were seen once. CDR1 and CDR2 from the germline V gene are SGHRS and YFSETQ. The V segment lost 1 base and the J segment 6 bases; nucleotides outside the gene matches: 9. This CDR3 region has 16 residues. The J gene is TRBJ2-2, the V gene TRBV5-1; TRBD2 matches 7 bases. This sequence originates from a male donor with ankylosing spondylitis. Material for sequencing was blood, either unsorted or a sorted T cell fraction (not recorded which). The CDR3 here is CASSLRAGRPSGELFF. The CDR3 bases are TGCGCCAGCAGCTTGAGAGCGGGACGTCCATCCGGGGAGCTGTTTTTT.